This T cell receptor (beta chain) was observed in a study of blood T cell repertoires in COVID-19. CDR1 is MNHEY and CDR2 is SMNVEV in the germline V gene (reference sequence). The CDR3 has 14 amino acids. Trimming took off 1 base at V and 5 bases at J, with 11 bases between the two ends. Profiled with immunoSEQ multiplex PCR; TCRdb holds only in-frame clones, not every one. This repertoire shows roughly 59,000 clones, 70% to 80% found once; its top ten account for around an eighth. The receptor comes from a man older than 75 with acute or convalescent COVID-19. The sample was peripheral blood. The chain combines TRBV27 with TRBJ2-5; D remains unclear. CDR3 DNA: TGTGCCAGCAGTTTATTAGGCAGCAGGGAGACCCAGTACTTC. It yields the protein CASSLLGSRETQYF.